This TCR beta chain was captured by sequencing in a study of molecular identifiers for immune sequencing clone quantification. Study information: The replicates split RNA from around 20,000 or 100,000 naive CD8 cells five ways and sequenced four. Whole-study results and caveats: It was shown that clones above 20 RNA copies held over 97% of effector molecules, but under 1% in naive cells.

TCRdb re-called the PCR reads through MiXCR, storing one row per CDR3 protein. The top ten hold under 0.85% of the sample, which has 460,000 or so distinct CDR3 sequences, about a quarter seen once. Sorted inputs of roughly 17,000 to 1,100,000 cells, with 10%, 30% or 50% RNA, yielded naive CD8 libraries. The germline gives CDR1 SNHLY, CDR2 FYNNEI. CDR3 length: 14 residues. Trimming at V came to 2 bases and at J to 7 bases, leaving 7 bases not matched to a gene. Regarding this clonotype: The antigen remains unidentified.

The sample consisted of naive CD8+ T cells from blood, with Jurkat cell RNA spiked in. The subset here: FACS-sorted CD8+CD4-CCR7+CD45RA+ naive T cells. The TCR sequence derives from a human donor in good health. Some libraries in this study had Jurkat cell RNA spiked in. The V and J genes are TRBV2 and TRBJ1-2; 7 nucleotides match TRBD1. CDR3 nucleotide sequence: TGTGCCAGCAGTGAAAGGACAGGCACTCTTGGCTACACCTTC. This translates into CASSERTGTLGYTF.